One and the same sample provided the 9 T cell receptor beta chains below, sequenced in a study of T-cell memory formation after mild COVID-19. TCRdb ran MiXCR on the 5' RACE reads and lists one entry per CDR3 protein. This sample yields about 14,000 distinct CDR3 sequences, of which about 17% are seen a single time; around 53% belongs to the top ten. What was sequenced was PBMCs or a T cell subset sorted from them (not recorded which). The receptors were gathered from a man in his late teens or twenties who had mild COVID-19 (a few samples of this study predate the infection). Cell type and time point are not known.

The sample holds many counts of this clonotype. J is TRBJ2-2 and V is TRBV7-8; 7 bases line up with TRBD2. CDR1 is SGHVS and CDR2 is FQNEAQ in the germline V gene. The trim removed 6 bases at V and 0 bases at J, leaving 7 bases unmatched. This CDR3 is 16 amino acids long. CDR3: CASRPIAGSNTGELFF. The CDR3 nucleotides are TGTGCCAGCAGGCCTATAGCGGGTTCGAACACCGGGGAGCTGTTTTTT.

This clonotype was seen many times. This chain links TRBV15 with TRBJ2-7; D gene ambiguous. There are 13 residues in the CDR3. Per the germline V gene, CDR1 is LNHNV and CDR2 is YYDKDF (reference sequence). The V end lost 1 base, the J end lost 4 bases, and 8 bases lay between the germline ends. The CDR3 region is CATSRVSVYEQYV. CDR3 sequence (DNA): TGTGCCACCAGCAGAGTGTCGGTTTACGAGCAGTACGTC.

There are many counts of this clonotype. The rearrangement links TRBV12-3 or TRBV12-4 to TRBJ2-7; D possibly corresponds to TRBD1 (5 bases). V was shortened by 6 bases and J by 5 bases, with 14 bases between the two germline ends. CDR3 length: 13 amino acids. This chain's CDR3 is CASRARLGDEQYF. DNA of the CDR3: TGTGCCAGCAGAGCCAGGTTAGGGGACGAGCAGTACTTC.

This clonotype was observed many times. The chain is built from TRBV11-1 and TRBJ2-1, with TRBD2 as a possible D gene (5 bases). CDR1 and CDR2 (germline): SGHAT, FQDESV (reference sequence). There are 14 residues in the CDR3. Trimming stripped 3 bases from V and 7 bases from J, with 13 bases between. As DNA, the CDR3 is TGTGCCAGCAGCTTCCCCACCGGGGAGAATGAGCAGTTCTTC. Residues: CASSFPTGENEQFF.

This clonotype was recorded many times. The chain uses TRBV4-1 and TRBJ2-5; the match to TRBD1 covers 7 bases. This CDR3 has 14 residues. From germline, CDR1 is MGHRA and CDR2 YSYEKL. Trimming at V came to 3 bases and at J to 1 base, leaving 2 bases not matched to a gene. In DNA, the CDR3 is TGCGCCAGCAGCCACAACAGGGGCCAAGAGACCCAGTACTTC. Translating it yields CASSHNRGQETQYF.

This clonotype was detected ten times or more. The V and J genes are TRBV11-2 and TRBJ2-7; 12 bases are shared with TRBD2. CDR1 is SGHAT and CDR2 is FQNNGV in the germline V gene. J lost 3 bases, V lost 1 base, and 4 bases had no gene match. The CDR3 contains 16 residues. The CDR3 spells CASSLAQLAGGYEQYF. CDR3 coding DNA: TGTGCCAGCAGCTTAGCCCAACTAGCGGGGGGCTACGAGCAGTACTTC.

There are a few counts of this clonotype. The rearrangement uses TRBV3-1 and TRBJ2-1, with D maybe TRBD1 (5 bases). V was clipped by 1 base and J by 1 base, with 8 bases between them. The germline gives CDR1 LGHDT, CDR2 YNNKEL (reference sequence). There are 15 residues in the CDR3. Written as DNA, the CDR3 is TGTGCCAGCAGCCAAGTACAGGTGTCCTACAATGAGCAGTTCTTC. Residues: CASSQVQVSYNEQFF.

This clonotype was counted only a few times. This chain uses TRBV5-1 with TRBJ2-2; tentative D call: TRBD1 (6 bases). V was shortened by 9 bases and J by 1 base, with 10 bases between the two germline ends. The V gene's germline CDR1 is SGHRS and CDR2 YFSETQ. This CDR3 is built from 13 residues. The CDR3 DNA reads as TGCGCCATCCCAGGGGAGAACACCGGGGAGCTGTTTTTT. This codes for CAIPGENTGELFF.

This clonotype was recorded at least ten times. This sequence joins TRBV10-2 and TRBJ2-2; perhaps TRBD2 as D (5 bases). Germline CDR1 is WSHSY and CDR2 is SAAADI. The CDR3 loop spans 16 amino acids. Trimming stripped 4 bases from V and 5 bases from J, with 17 bases between. The chain's CDR3 is CASSGPEGLTTGELFF. CDR3 bases: TGCGCCAGCAGTGGGCCCGAGGGTTTAACAACCGGGGAGCTGTTTTTT.